This paragraph reports one TCR beta chain. No antigen is known for it. V lost 2 bases to trimming and J lost 5 bases, with 19 bases between them. The V gene's germline CDR1 is LNHNV and CDR2 YYDKDF (reference sequence). This CDR3 has 16 residues. The data were obtained in a study of cytomegalovirus exposure and HLA in healthy donors. On the study more broadly: A subsequent analysis reported that the 120 or so validation repertoires were produced on the same platform that had also been used for the roughly 670 first-cohort repertoires. General study results and limits: As confirmed in vitro, a few CMV-associated chains were specific for CMV antigens. Researchers counted around 180 TCR beta chains as cytomegalovirus-associated.

Among the approximately 110 subjects of the validation cohort, separate from the roughly 670-subject first cohort, were the donors. The table came from immunoSEQ multiplex PCR; TCRdb's copy has only in-frame clones and leaves some out. Found here are about 200,000 clones, about 81% of them singletons; the top ten hold over 0.95%. The receptor was isolated from a woman younger than 45 in good health and CMV-seronegative. The sample was PBMCs. The chain joins TRBV15 to TRBJ2-7; D might be TRBD1 (7 bases). Here the CDR3 reads CATSRKDRRGVHEQYF. CDR3 DNA sequence: TGTGCCACCAGCAGAAAGGACAGGCGGGGTGTCCACGAGCAGTACTTC.